Below, 19 T cell receptor beta chains from the same sample are listed, as sequenced in a study of shared clonotypes between healthy human individuals. CD45RO-negative cells were positively selected for CCR7, leaving out terminally differentiated effector memory CD45RA+ cells. Method: immunoSEQ multiplex PCR; TCRdb's copy keeps in-frame clones and lacks some. Seen here are roughly 1,800,000 clones, approximately 94% observed once, and the top ten hold 1% to 1.5%. The sample consisted of naive CD8+ T cells sorted from blood. These receptor sequences come from a man aged 18 to 29 in good health.

The V call is TRBV28, the J call TRBJ2-3, with TRBD2 matching 9 bases. V shed 1 base and J 7 bases; nucleotides not matched to a gene: 3. Germline CDR1 and CDR2: MDHEN and SYDVKM. The CDR3 totals 14 residues. CDR3 loop: CASSLLAGANTQYF. CDR3 sequence (DNA): TGTGCCAGCAGTTTATTAGCGGGGGCGAATACGCAGTATTTT.

V usage is TRBV27 and J usage is TRBJ2-1, with TRBD2 matching over 13 bases. The V and J ends lost 6 bases and 5 bases, in that order; junction bases with no gene match: 1. This CDR3 is built from 14 residues. Germline values: CDR1 MNHEY, CDR2 SMNVEV (reference sequence). The DNA for the CDR3 is TGTGCCAGCAGACTAGCGGGGGGGAACAATGAGCAGTTCTTC. Encoded protein: CASRLAGGNNEQFF.

V usage is TRBV7-9 and J usage is TRBJ1-2; TRBD1 agrees at 7 bases. The CDR3 contains 14 residues. Germline lookup yields CDR1 SEHNR and CDR2 FQNEAQ (reference sequence). Trimming at V came to 5 bases and at J to 4 bases, leaving 7 bases not matched to a gene. The CDR3 DNA follows: TGTGCCAGCAGCGACGGACAGGACGCCTATGGCTACACCTTC. As protein: CASSDGQDAYGYTF.

V is TRBV27 and J is TRBJ1-1; weak D call: TRBD1 (6 bases). CDR3 size: 14 residues. Germline-derived CDR1 and CDR2 are MNHEY and SMNVEV (reference sequence). V was trimmed by 6 bases and J by 3 bases, leaving 14 bases between them. In DNA form, the CDR3 reads TGTGCCAGCAGGATGAGGGGGGCCGACACTGAAGCTTTCTTT. Translation: CASRMRGADTEAFF.

The CDR3 reads CASSPTAEVNEKLFF. DNA for the CDR3: TGTGCCAGCAGTCCAACCGCGGAGGTTAATGAAAAACTGTTTTTT. The rearrangement uses TRBV28 and TRBJ1-4; D gene ambiguous. From germline, CDR1 is MDHEN and CDR2 SYDVKM. V dropped 5 bases and J dropped 4 bases, with 14 bases sitting between them. The CDR3 is made up of 15 amino acids.

The rearrangement links TRBV9 to TRBJ2-3, with 7 nucleotides matching TRBD2. From germline, CDR1 is SGDLS and CDR2 YYNGEE. The J segment lost 0 bases and the V segment lost 8 bases, leaving 12 bases of the junction unmatched. The CDR3 runs 16 residues. The DNA of the CDR3 is TGTGCCAGTGGTAACAGCGGGATGGGTAGCACAGATACGCAGTATTTT. Its translation is CASGNSGMGSTDTQYF.

V is TRBV5-1 and J is TRBJ2-5; 8 bases match TRBD2. After removal of 2 bases from V and 5 bases from J, the junction contained 8 bases not matched to a gene. In germline, CDR1 is SGHRS, CDR2 YFSETQ. This CDR3 has 15 amino acids. CDR3 DNA sequence: TGCGCCAGCAGCTTCCCGGGACTAGGTTTGGAGACCCAGTACTTC. Its translation is CASSFPGLGLETQYF.

Here the CDR3 DNA reads TGCAGCGTTGAAGGTATAGCGGGGGGTCTCCAAGAGACCCAGTACTTC. Translation gives CSVEGIAGGLQETQYF. The chain carries TRBV29-1 and TRBJ2-5; 10 nucleotides match TRBD2. The germline gives CDR1 SQVTM, CDR2 ANQGSEA. Losses at the gene ends were 1 base for V and 1 base for J; bases not matched to a gene: 6. This CDR3 contains 16 residues.

V gene TRBV11-1 combines with J gene TRBJ2-3, with 7 bases aligning to TRBD1. The CDR3 is 14 residues long. The trim removed 5 bases at V and 6 bases at J, leaving 8 bases unmatched. The V gene's germline CDR1 is SGHAT and CDR2 FQDESV (reference sequence). For the CDR3, the DNA is TGTGCCAGCAGCCAAGGGGGCGGGTTGGATACGCAGTATTTT. Its translation: CASSQGGGLDTQYF.

The chain is built from TRBV9 and TRBJ2-1, with D uncertain. Trimming pared 0 bases from V and 9 bases from J, leaving 10 bases between. The CDR3 contains 13 residues. Germline V gene data show CDR1 as SGDLS and CDR2 as YYNGEE. The CDR3 nucleotides are TGTGCCAGCAGCGTAGCATCGGTGGGTGAGCAGTTCTTC. Translated: CASSVASVGEQFF.

The gene calls are TRBV2 and TRBJ1-1; D remains ambiguous. This CDR3 has 14 residues. V shed 2 bases and J shed 5 bases, with 12 bases lying between them. The germline gives CDR1 SNHLY, CDR2 FYNNEI. The CDR3 DNA reads as TGTGCCAGCAGTGAATCGGTGAAGGAAACTGAAGCTTTCTTT. The encoded protein is CASSESVKETEAFF.

This chain uses TRBV6-1 with TRBJ2-7; D ambiguous. The CDR3 extends over 14 amino acids. The germline V and J ends were trimmed by 7 bases and 2 bases, with 15 bases remaining between them. Germline CDR1 is MNHNS and CDR2 is SASEGT. This chain's CDR3 is CASNYYGQAYEQYF. CDR3 coding DNA: TGTGCCAGCAACTACTACGGGCAGGCCTACGAGCAGTACTTC.

This clone was observed a single time. J is TRBJ2-7 and V is TRBV2; 8 nucleotides align to TRBD2. Germline loops: CDR1 SNHLY, CDR2 FYNNEI. The CDR3 spans 14 residues. V shed 7 bases and J 3 bases; nucleotides not matched to a gene: 8. For the CDR3, the DNA is TGTGCCAGCACGGGGGGGCTGGGGGACTACGAGCAGTACTTC. Translation: CASTGGLGDYEQYF.

This rearrangement joins TRBV27 to TRBJ2-2; no clear D gene. CDR3 length equals 14 residues. Germline V gene sequence: CDR1 MNHEY, CDR2 SMNVEV (reference sequence). Between the trimmed V and J ends, which lost 2 bases and 1 base, there was a span of 5 bases. For the CDR3, the DNA is TGTGCCAGCAGTTTAGTACAGAACACCGGGGAGCTGTTTTTT. It yields the protein CASSLVQNTGELFF.

Regarding this clone: The sample carries other DNA sequences with the same CDR3. CDR3 amino acids: CASSVEGGRDTQYF. For the CDR3, the DNA is TGTGCCAGCAGCGTAGAAGGAGGGAGGGATACGCAGTATTTT. V usage is TRBV9 and J usage is TRBJ2-3, with a possible D match to TRBD2 (6 bases). The germline CDR1 and CDR2 sequences are SGDLS and YYNGEE. The CDR3 loop spans 14 amino acids. Trimming stripped 0 bases from V and 6 bases from J, with 11 bases between.

The chain uses TRBV6-1 and TRBJ1-2; possible D gene TRBD1, 6 bases. The ends were cut back, 2 bases at V and 4 bases at J, with 11 bases in the middle. From germline, CDR1 is MNHNS and CDR2 SASEGT. CDR3 length equals 14 residues. The CDR3 here is CASSETGTTYGYTF. The CDR3 DNA sequence: TGTGCCAGCAGTGAAACAGGGACCACCTATGGCTACACCTTC.

V is TRBV4-1 and J is TRBJ2-7; D might be TRBD1 or TRBD2, each matching 5 bases. This CDR3 has 13 amino acids. CDR1 is MGHRA and CDR2 is YSYEKL in the germline V gene. The V gene lost 5 bases and the J gene lost 5 bases, with 13 bases spanning the gap. CDR3: CASSARDLDEQYF. The CDR3 DNA reads as TGCGCCAGCAGCGCCCGGGACCTCGACGAGCAGTACTTC.

The rearrangement joins TRBV5-5 to TRBJ2-7; no clear D gene. CDR1 and CDR2 (germline): SGHKS, YYEKEE (reference sequence). Trimming shortened V by 0 bases and J by 2 bases, and 9 bases separated the two germline ends. The CDR3 contains 14 residues. Here the CDR3 reads CASSLDGGTYEQYF. The CDR3 DNA sequence: TGTGCCAGCAGCTTGGACGGCGGCACCTACGAGCAGTACTTC.

The chain has TRBV6-6 and TRBJ2-5; D uncertain. The CDR3 spans 14 residues. Germline-derived CDR1 and CDR2 are MNHNY and SVGAGI (reference sequence). The V end lost 2 bases, the J end lost 0 bases, and 7 bases lay between the germline ends. CDR3 DNA: TGTGCCAGCAGTTACGCGTCAGACCAAGAGACCCAGTACTTC. Its protein product is CASSYASDQETQYF.